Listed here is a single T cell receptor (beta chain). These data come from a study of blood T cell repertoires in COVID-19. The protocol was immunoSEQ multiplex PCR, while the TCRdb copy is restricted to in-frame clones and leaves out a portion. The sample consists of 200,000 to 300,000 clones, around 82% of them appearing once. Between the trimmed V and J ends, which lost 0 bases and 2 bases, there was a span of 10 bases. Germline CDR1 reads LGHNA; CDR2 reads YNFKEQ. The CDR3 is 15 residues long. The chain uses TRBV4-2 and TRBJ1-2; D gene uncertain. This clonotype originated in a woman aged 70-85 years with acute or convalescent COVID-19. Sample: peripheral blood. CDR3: CASSQDLAQNYGYTF. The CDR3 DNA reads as TGTGCCAGCAGCCAAGATCTGGCACAGAACTATGGCTACACCTTC.